The 21 T cell receptor beta chains below all came from one sample that was sequenced in a study of cytomegalovirus exposure and HLA in healthy donors. The PCR used 60 Vbeta and 13 Jbeta primers. TCRdb's copy holds only in-frame clones and misses some; the assay was immunoSEQ multiplex PCR. Recorded for this sample: under 200,000 clones. Sample: PBMCs. Source of these receptors: a man in his thirties or forties in good health and CMV-seronegative.

This chain links TRBV7-2 with TRBJ2-1, with D maybe TRBD2 (6 bases). CDR3 length equals 13 residues. V was shortened by 1 base and J by 10 bases, with 11 bases between the two germline ends. Germline CDR1 and CDR2: SGHTA and FQGNSA. CDR3 region: CASSLVALAEQFF. The CDR3 nucleotides read TGTGCCAGCAGCTTAGTGGCTCTAGCGGAGCAGTTCTTC. Using reference TRBV7-2 and TRBJ2-1 for the parts outside the CDR3, the full variable domain is GAGVSQSPSNKVTEKGKDVELRCDPISGHTALYWYRQSLGQGLEFLIYFQGNSAPDKSGLPSDRFSAERTGGSVSTLTIQRTQQEDSAVYLCASSLVALAEQFFGPGTRLTVL.

The V gene is TRBV4-1, the J gene TRBJ2-7; 9 bases line up with TRBD1. V lost 3 bases to trimming and J lost 5 bases; unmatched junction nucleotides: 11. Per germline, CDR1 MGHRA and CDR2 YSYEKL. The CDR3 length is 16 residues. CDR3 loop: CASSQVWEQGAHEQYF. In nucleotides, the CDR3 is TGCGCCAGCAGCCAGGTGTGGGAACAGGGGGCCCACGAGCAGTACTTC.

The V gene is TRBV27, the J gene TRBJ2-2, with TRBD1 as a possible D gene (6 bases). The ends were cut back, 7 bases at V and 6 bases at J, with 12 bases in the middle. CDR3 length: 13 residues. From germline, CDR1 is MNHEY and CDR2 SMNVEV (reference sequence). In DNA form, the CDR3 reads TGTGCCAGCACCTCCCAGGGGTCCGGGGAGCTGTTTTTT. The encoded protein is CASTSQGSGELFF.

The chain has TRBV27 and TRBJ1-5; D may be TRBD1 (6 bases). The V gene lost 5 bases and the J gene lost 0 bases, with 14 bases spanning the gap. The CDR3 consists of 16 residues. Germline loops: CDR1 MNHEY, CDR2 SMNVEV (reference sequence). The CDR3 region is CASSRDMGYSNQPQHF. CDR3 bases: TGTGCCAGCAGTCGGGACATGGGATATAGCAATCAGCCCCAGCATTTT.

The rearrangement joins TRBV10-3 to TRBJ1-1; D remains unclear. Germline CDR1 and CDR2: ENHRY and SYGVKD. This CDR3 is 13 amino acids long. V dropped 7 bases and J dropped 1 base, with 10 bases sitting between them. This chain's CDR3 is CAIKNDKNTEAFF. The CDR3 DNA follows: TGTGCCATCAAGAATGACAAGAACACTGAAGCTTTCTTT.

The chain links TRBV19 to TRBJ2-3, with 9 bases aligning to TRBD2. Per germline, CDR1 LNHDA and CDR2 SQIVND (reference sequence). This CDR3 is built from 14 residues. V trimming: 7 bases; J trimming: 2 bases; junction bases outside the gene matches: 4. CDR3: CASTLAGATDTQYF. For the CDR3, the DNA is TGTGCCAGTACTTTAGCGGGAGCCACAGATACGCAGTATTTT.

This sequence joins TRBV10-3 and TRBJ2-7; TRBD2 agrees at 8 bases. There are 14 residues in the CDR3. CDR1 ENHRY and CDR2 SYGVKD come from the germline V gene. V lost 7 bases and J lost 3; bases outside the gene matches: 8. The CDR3 nucleotides read TGTGCCATCAAGATTCCGGGGGGGGACTACGAGCAGTACTTC. Its protein product is CAIKIPGGDYEQYF.

This chain uses TRBV6-5 with TRBJ1-2; D may be TRBD1 (6 bases). The germline V gene has CDR1 MNHEY and CDR2 SVGAGI. Trimming shortened V by 5 bases and J by 9 bases, and 10 bases separated the two germline ends. CDR3 size: 11 residues. As DNA, the CDR3 is TGTGCCAGCAGTACGGACAGAAGCTACACCTTC. Encoded protein: CASSTDRSYTF.

With regard to this clone: Relative to the germline gene, one junction end is altered; a read error may explain this. The J gene is TRBJ2-7, the V gene TRBV6-5; D uncertain. This CDR3 is built from 13 residues. Per germline, CDR1 MNHEY and CDR2 SVGAGI. DNA of the CDR3: TGTGCCAGCAGCTACTCCTCCTCCTACGAGCAGTACTTC. It encodes CASSYSSSYEQYF.

The chain joins TRBV6-1 to TRBJ2-2; D is uncertain. Trimming cost V 7 bases and J 1 base, with 7 bases left between them. This CDR3 is 13 amino acids long. The germline V gene encodes CDR1 MNHNS and CDR2 SASEGT. The CDR3 region has the DNA TGTGCCAGCAACCCAGTGAACACCGGGGAGCTGTTTTTT. Amino acids: CASNPVNTGELFF.

The chain combines TRBV5-1 with TRBJ2-7; D unresolved. V dropped 0 bases and J dropped 3 bases, with 13 bases sitting between them. The CDR3 sequence is 15 residues long. CDR1 and CDR2 from the germline V gene are SGHRS and YFSETQ. This CDR3 is CASSLADTWNYEQYF. DNA for the CDR3: TGCGCCAGCAGCTTGGCCGACACCTGGAACTACGAGCAGTACTTC.

The chain links TRBV7-2 to TRBJ1-1, with D tentatively TRBD1 (6 bases). Germline V lookup: CDR1 SGHTA, CDR2 FQGNSA. This CDR3 has 14 amino acids. Trimming pared 1 base from V and 4 bases from J, leaving 10 bases between. This CDR3 reads CASSLDTGSTEAFF. The CDR3 DNA reads TGTGCCAGCAGCTTAGATACAGGGAGCACTGAAGCTTTCTTT.

This rearrangement joins TRBV29-1 to TRBJ2-3, with 7 bases that match TRBD1. The CDR3 is made up of 15 amino acids. Germline CDR1 SQVTM, CDR2 ANQGSEA. The V gene end was trimmed by 5 bases and the J gene end by 1 base; junction bases not matched to a gene: 9. CDR3 nucleotides: TGCAGCGTTTGGGGAAGGGGGCCGCGCACAGATACGCAGTATTTT. Translating gives CSVWGRGPRTDTQYF.

The chain carries TRBV5-6 and TRBJ2-7; the D gene is possibly TRBD1 (6 bases). Germline-derived CDR1 and CDR2 are SGHDT and YYEEEE. The length of the CDR3 is 13 residues. V lost 3 bases to trimming and J lost 0 bases, with 7 bases between them. The CDR3: CASSWGHSYEQYF. CDR3 nucleotide sequence: TGTGCCAGCAGCTGGGGGCACTCCTACGAGCAGTACTTC.

Here the CDR3 reads CASRISGRYTGELFF. The CDR3 DNA follows: TGTGCCAGCAGAATTAGCGGGAGGTACACCGGGGAGCTGTTTTTT. The rearrangement joins TRBV6-6 to TRBJ2-2, with 10 bases identical to TRBD2. This CDR3 has 15 amino acids. J was trimmed by 3 bases and V by 6 bases; bases with no gene match: 4. Germline-derived CDR1 and CDR2 are MNHNY and SVGAGI (reference sequence).

The rearrangement links TRBV9 to TRBJ1-1; possible D gene TRBD1, 5 bases. Trimming pared 0 bases from V and 1 base from J, leaving 10 bases between. This CDR3 has 15 amino acids. In germline, CDR1 is SGDLS, CDR2 YYNGEE. CDR3 bases: TGTGCCAGCAGCGTAGACCCCGGGGGGAACACTGAAGCTTTCTTT. Its protein is CASSVDPGGNTEAFF.

V and J are TRBV27 and TRBJ1-4; D perhaps matches TRBD1 (5 bases). The ends were cut back, 0 bases at V and 4 bases at J, with 18 bases in the middle. In germline, CDR1 is MNHEY, CDR2 SMNVEV (reference sequence). CDR3 length equals 18 residues. CDR3 amino acids: CASSLSGQVQTRNEKLFF. In nucleotides, the CDR3 is TGTGCCAGCAGTTTATCGGGGCAGGTACAGACACGTAATGAAAAACTGTTTTTT.

The gene calls are TRBV5-1 and TRBJ1-3; no clear D. The CDR3 runs to 15 residues. Trimming pared 4 bases from V and 2 bases from J, leaving 13 bases between. The germline gives CDR1 SGHRS, CDR2 YFSETQ. CDR3 sequence (DNA): TGCGCCAGCAGCATCGCGGCGCAACCTGGAAACACCATATATTTT. Translated, it gives CASSIAAQPGNTIYF.

The V gene is TRBV28, the J gene TRBJ2-7; D might be TRBD1 (5 bases). Germline-derived CDR1 and CDR2 are MDHEN and SYDVKM. V was pared by 3 bases and J by 4 bases, with 13 bases between. This CDR3 spans 14 amino acids. The CDR3 protein is CASSFPGNGYEQYF. CDR3 nucleotides: TGTGCCAGCAGTTTTCCAGGGAATGGTTACGAGCAGTACTTC.

V is TRBV4-3 and J is TRBJ2-4; no clear D gene. Germline V CDR1 and CDR2: LGHNA, YSLEER. Trimming stripped 0 bases from V and 0 bases from J, with 12 bases between. The CDR3 has 17 residues. The CDR3 sequence: CASSQDSWASAKNIQYF. In DNA, the CDR3 is TGCGCCAGCAGCCAAGATAGTTGGGCCTCAGCCAAAAACATTCAGTACTTC.

The chain's CDR3 is CASTEGRFSYEQYF. CDR3 bases: TGTGCCAGCACCGAAGGGAGATTCTCCTACGAGCAGTACTTC. The rearrangement links TRBV4-2 to TRBJ2-7; maybe TRBD2 (5 bases). CDR3 length: 14 amino acids. Germline-derived CDR1 and CDR2 are LGHNA and YNFKEQ. The V end lost 7 bases, the J end lost 0 bases, and 13 bases lay between the germline ends.